This T cell receptor (beta chain) comes out of a study of shared clonotypes between healthy human individuals. CDR1 is LGHNA and CDR2 is YSLEER in the germline V gene. This CDR3 is built from 20 residues. V gave up 1 base and J gave up 0 bases; unmatched junction bases: 16. On sorted subsets, replicate PCRs used about 200 ng DNA, or 25,000 to 35,000 T cell genomes. Libraries were prepared by immunoSEQ multiplex PCR; TCRdb keeps only in-frame clonotypes and omits some of them. The data contain over a million clones, about 84% of them singletons. Sequenced: memory CD4+ T cells from PBMCs. Described subset: CD45RA-negative fraction. This TCR was recovered from a man aged 18 to 29 in good health. Some clones in this sample may be carry-over from other donors' samples. The chain is built from TRBV4-3 and TRBJ1-2; TRBD1 matches 8 bases. The CDR3 sequence: CASSQVGGRQGRTANYGYTF. The CDR3 DNA follows: TGCGCCAGCAGCCAAGTGGGTGGGAGACAGGGGAGAACGGCTAACTATGGCTACACCTTC.